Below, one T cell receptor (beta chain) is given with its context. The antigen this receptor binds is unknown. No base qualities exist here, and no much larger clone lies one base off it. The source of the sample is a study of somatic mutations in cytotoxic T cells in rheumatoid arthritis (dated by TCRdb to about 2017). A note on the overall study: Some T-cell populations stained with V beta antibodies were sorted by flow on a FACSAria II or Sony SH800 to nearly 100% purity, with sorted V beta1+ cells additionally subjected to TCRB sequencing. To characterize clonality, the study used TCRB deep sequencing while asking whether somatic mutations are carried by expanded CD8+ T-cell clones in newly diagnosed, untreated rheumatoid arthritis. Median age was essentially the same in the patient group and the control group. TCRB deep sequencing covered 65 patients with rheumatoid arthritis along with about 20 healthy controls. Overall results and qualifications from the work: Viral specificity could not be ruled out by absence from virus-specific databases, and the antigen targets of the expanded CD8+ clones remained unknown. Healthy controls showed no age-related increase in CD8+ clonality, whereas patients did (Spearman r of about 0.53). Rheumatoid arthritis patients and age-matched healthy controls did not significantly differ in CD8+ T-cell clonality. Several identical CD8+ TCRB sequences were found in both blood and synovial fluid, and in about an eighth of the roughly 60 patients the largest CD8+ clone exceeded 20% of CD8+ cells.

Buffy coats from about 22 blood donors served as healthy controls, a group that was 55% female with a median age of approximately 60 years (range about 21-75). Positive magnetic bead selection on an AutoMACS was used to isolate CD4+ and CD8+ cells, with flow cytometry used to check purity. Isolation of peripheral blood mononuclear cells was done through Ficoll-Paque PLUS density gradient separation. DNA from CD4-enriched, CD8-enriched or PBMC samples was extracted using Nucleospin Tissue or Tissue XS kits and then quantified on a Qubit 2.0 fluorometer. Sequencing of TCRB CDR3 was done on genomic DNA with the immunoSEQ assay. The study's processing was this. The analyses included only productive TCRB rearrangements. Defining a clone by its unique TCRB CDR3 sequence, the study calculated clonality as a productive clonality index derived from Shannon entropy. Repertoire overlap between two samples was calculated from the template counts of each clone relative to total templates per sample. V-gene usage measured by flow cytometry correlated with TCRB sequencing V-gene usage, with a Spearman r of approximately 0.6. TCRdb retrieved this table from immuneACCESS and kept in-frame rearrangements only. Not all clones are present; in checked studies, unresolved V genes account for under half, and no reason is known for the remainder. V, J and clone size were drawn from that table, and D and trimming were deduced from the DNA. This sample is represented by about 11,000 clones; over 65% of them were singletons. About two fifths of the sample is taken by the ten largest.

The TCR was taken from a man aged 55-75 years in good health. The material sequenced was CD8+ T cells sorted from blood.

The base sequence is TGTGCCTGGAGTGTTATGGGGGATAACTATGGCTACACCTTC. It encodes CAWSVMGDNYGYTF. The sequence is built from TRBV30 and TRBJ1-2; possibly the D gene is TRBD1, per 5 matching bases. CDR1 and CDR2 (GTSNPN, SVGIG) derive from the germline V gene (reference sequence). The CDR3 sequence holds 14 residues, the cysteine and phenylalanine included. Only CDR3 DNA remains: 42 bases, in frame from the first base. Trimming takes 0 bases from V and 1 base from J, and the germline ends sit 9 bases apart. The CDR3, completed at both ends by the reference TRBV30 and TRBJ1-2 genes, gives the full variable domain SQTIHQWPATLVQPVGSPLSLECTVEGTSNPNLYWYRQAAGRGLQLLFYSVGIGQISSEVPQNLSASRPQDRQFILSSKKLLLSDSGFYLCAWSVMGDNYGYTFGSGTRLTVV.